This TCR beta chain originates from a study of tumor and adjacent non-tumor tissue in lung cancer. Study results and caveats: In normal lung, the top 100 clones were significantly more dominant than in tumor.

No cell sorting was done before RNA was extracted from the tissue. The normal lung tissue was taken more than 3 cm from the tumor edge. A modified ARM-PCR protocol with three rounds of nested PCR amplified TCRbeta. MiXCR, run by TCRdb on the multiplex PCR reads, gives a single entry per CDR3 protein. The sample lists 60,000 or so distinct CDR3 sequences, roughly 60% occurring once. There are 16 residues in the CDR3. Germline CDR1 and CDR2: MNHGY and SVAAGI. Concerning this clonotype: The antigen remains unidentified. Compared with germline, one end of the junction differs, possibly owing to a read error.

This receptor was taken from a man between 70 and 80 years old with non-small cell lung cancer. Sequenced: distant non-tumor lung tissue. V is TRBV6-9 and J is TRBJ2-3; weak D call: TRBD1 (5 bases). The CDR3 coding sequence is TGTGTCAGCAGTTCATTAAGGTTGGGGTTGACAGATACGCAATATTTT. Protein product: CVSSSLRLGLTDTQYF.